This T cell receptor (beta chain) was obtained from a study of cytomegalovirus exposure and HLA in healthy donors. Germline CDR1 reads MNHNS; CDR2 reads SASEGT. There are 13 residues in the CDR3. The V and J ends lost 6 bases and 2 bases respectively, with 8 bases between them. A note on this clone: As yet, its antigen is unknown.

Use of 60 Vbeta and 13 Jbeta primers characterized the PCR. Clones were sequenced by immunoSEQ multiplex PCR, and TCRdb holds only the in-frame ones, with some missing. Of 200,000 to 250,000 clones listed, roughly 84% are singletons. Study outcomes and limitations: Previous analysis showed most TCR beta V segments were productive about 87% or about 30% of the time. Diagnosis of cytomegalovirus status made by the classifier reportedly showed high specificity and sensitivity. Later examination showed HLA-associated TCR beta chains had greater clonal expansion than equally common others. Another analysis was done later, and it associated approximately 17,000 TCR beta sequences with HLA alleles at 0.05 false discovery rate.

This clonotype was sampled from a boy aged 2-9 years in good health and CMV-seronegative. The chain employs TRBV6-1 and TRBJ1-5; weak D call: TRBD1 (5 bases). The sample comprised PBMCs. The CDR3 here is CASRIRGNQPQHF. The CDR3 DNA reads as TGTGCCAGCAGGATCAGGGGCAATCAGCCCCAGCATTTT.